These T cell receptor beta chains were read from a single sample in a study of a mutant IDH1 vaccine in newly diagnosed glioma. Their antigens are not known. Assay used: immunoSEQ multiplex PCR; TCRdb lists only in-frame clones, some missing. The sample holds 95,000 to 120,000 clones; almost 90% are singletons and the top ten take under 0.8%. This specimen was PBMCs, taken from a glioma patient whose treatment included an IDH1 peptide vaccine. The receptors were sampled from a woman aged 50 to 60 with glioma. The CDR3 runs from the conserved cysteine through the conserved F or W. A D gene is named only where the DNA matches it firmly. Size values are once, few and many counts, or a class for expanded clones, and some rows have none.

clone size: NA; D gene: TRBD1; J gene: TRBJ1-1; V gene: TRBV7-9; CDR3 protein: CASSLGDRKVAEAFF; CDR3 DNA: TGTGCCAGCAGCTTAGGGGACAGGAAGGTCGCTGAAGCTTTCTTT
clone size: NA; D gene: NA; J gene: TRBJ1-5; V gene: TRBV30; CDR3 protein: CAWSVLGGQPQHF; CDR3 DNA: TGTGCCTGGAGTGTACTGGGGGGTCAGCCCCAGCATTTT
clone size: NA; D gene: TRBD1; J gene: TRBJ1-5; V gene: TRBV30; CDR3 protein: CAEQGEQPQHF; CDR3 DNA: TGCGCGGAGCAGGGGGAACAGCCCCAGCATTTT
clone size: NA; D gene: NA; J gene: TRBJ2-2; V gene: TRBV9; CDR3 protein: CASSGWTGELFF; CDR3 DNA: TGTGCCAGCAGCGGGTGGACCGGGGAGCTGTTTTTT
clone size: NA; D gene: TRBD2; J gene: TRBJ2-2; V gene: TRBV29-1; CDR3 protein: CSVLGLANTGELFF; CDR3 DNA: TGCAGCGTTCTGGGACTAGCGAACACCGGGGAGCTGTTTTTT
clone size: NA; D gene: NA; J gene: TRBJ2-3; V gene: TRBV11-3; CDR3 protein: CASSLETSRADTQYF; CDR3 DNA: TGTGCCAGCAGCTTAGAGACCTCTAGGGCAGATACGCAGTATTTT
clone size: NA; D gene: NA; J gene: TRBJ1-5; V gene: TRBV5-1; CDR3 protein: CASSQQGGDQPQHF; CDR3 DNA: TGCGCCAGCAGCCAACAGGGAGGGGATCAGCCCCAGCATTTT
clone size: NA; D gene: NA; J gene: TRBJ2-7; V gene: TRBV6-6; CDR3 protein: CASSYRGDSSYEQYF; CDR3 DNA: TGTGCCAGCAGTTACCGGGGGGACAGCTCCTACGAGCAGTACTTC
clone size: once; D gene: NA; J gene: TRBJ2-2; V gene: TRBV25-1; CDR3 protein: CASSELGGATGELFF; CDR3 DNA: TGTGCCAGCAGTGAATTAGGAGGGGCCACCGGGGAGCTGTTTTTT
clone size: NA; D gene: TRBD1; J gene: TRBJ1-2; V gene: TRBV7-3; CDR3 protein: CASSLPGTGRYTF; CDR3 DNA: TGTGCCAGCAGCTTGCCCGGGACAGGGCGGTACACCTTC
clone size: NA; D gene: TRBD2; J gene: TRBJ2-1; V gene: TRBV29-1; CDR3 protein: CSVEPSGRGNEQFF; CDR3 DNA: TGCAGCGTTGAACCTAGCGGGAGGGGAAATGAGCAGTTCTTC
clone size: NA; D gene: TRBD1; J gene: TRBJ2-3; V gene: TRBV18; CDR3 protein: CASSTTGTGGADTQYF; CDR3 DNA: TGTGCCAGCTCAACAACCGGGACAGGGGGCGCAGATACGCAGTATTTT
clone size: NA; D gene: NA; J gene: TRBJ1-2; V gene: TRBV6-5; CDR3 protein: CASTRRQFNYGYTF; CDR3 DNA: TGTGCCAGCACACGGAGACAGTTCAACTATGGCTACACCTTC
clone size: NA; D gene: NA; J gene: TRBJ2-4; V gene: TRBV7-3; CDR3 protein: CASSSDRLGIQYF; CDR3 DNA: TGTGCCAGCAGCTCCGACAGGTTGGGCATTCAGTACTTC
clone size: NA; D gene: TRBD2; J gene: TRBJ2-7; V gene: TRBV2; CDR3 protein: CASSYGTSVEQYF; CDR3 DNA: TGTGCCAGCAGTTACGGGACTAGCGTCGAGCAGTACTTC
clone size: NA; D gene: TRBD1; J gene: TRBJ2-7; V gene: TRBV5-1; CDR3 protein: CASSLSGTGKTYEQYF; CDR3 DNA: TGCGCCAGCAGCTTGTCCGGGACAGGGAAGACCTACGAGCAGTACTTC
clone size: NA; D gene: NA; J gene: TRBJ1-1; V gene: TRBV6-6; CDR3 protein: CATMTGTEAFF; CDR3 DNA: TGTGCCACCATGACTGGTACTGAAGCTTTCTTT
clone size: NA; D gene: NA; J gene: TRBJ1-2; V gene: TRBV7-9; CDR3 protein: CASSEQGGTSYGYTF; CDR3 DNA: TGTGCCAGCAGCGAACAGGGAGGGACAAGCTATGGCTACACCTTC
clone size: NA; D gene: NA; J gene: TRBJ1-5; V gene: TRBV15; CDR3 protein: CATSRDHGPQHF; CDR3 DNA: TGTGCCACCAGCAGAGATCACGGGCCCCAGCATTTT
clone size: NA; D gene: TRBD1; J gene: TRBJ1-2; V gene: TRBV2; CDR3 protein: CASRPPRQGLYGYTF; CDR3 DNA: TGTGCCAGCAGGCCTCCCAGACAGGGCCTTTATGGCTACACCTTC
clone size: once; D gene: NA; J gene: TRBJ1-5; V gene: TRBV4-1; CDR3 protein: CASSQSGSNSNQPQHF; CDR3 DNA: TGCGCCAGCAGCCAATCAGGGAGCAATAGCAATCAGCCCCAGCATTTT
clone size: NA; D gene: TRBD2; J gene: TRBJ2-2; V gene: TRBV15; CDR3 protein: CATRLAGNTGELFF; CDR3 DNA: TGTGCCACTCGACTAGCGGGAAACACCGGGGAGCTGTTTTTT
clone size: NA; D gene: TRBD2; J gene: TRBJ2-1; V gene: TRBV7-8; CDR3 protein: CASSPYRLAGGSYNEQFF; CDR3 DNA: TGTGCCAGCAGCCCATATAGGCTAGCGGGAGGGTCCTACAATGAGCAGTTCTTC
clone size: NA; D gene: TRBD1; J gene: TRBJ1-4; V gene: TRBV30; CDR3 protein: CAWNDRGTTNEKLFF; CDR3 DNA: TGTGCCTGGAACGACAGGGGCACAACTAATGAAAAACTGTTTTTT
clone size: NA; D gene: NA; J gene: TRBJ2-7; V gene: TRBV2; CDR3 protein: CASSPKGLTYEQYF; CDR3 DNA: TGTGCCAGCAGCCCGAAGGGGCTAACATACGAGCAGTACTTC
clone size: NA; D gene: TRBD1; J gene: TRBJ1-1; V gene: TRBV5-4; CDR3 protein: CASSPGQMNTEAFF; CDR3 DNA: TGTGCCAGCAGTCCGGGACAGATGAACACTGAAGCTTTCTTT
clone size: NA; D gene: NA; J gene: TRBJ2-1; V gene: TRBV12-5; CDR3 protein: CASGLVLGRVHNEQFF; CDR3 DNA: TGTGCTAGTGGTTTGGTACTTGGGAGAGTCCACAATGAGCAGTTCTTC